These 5 T cell receptor beta chains originate from one sample sequenced in a study of CD8 T cells in ankylosing spondylitis. MiXCR was run by TCRdb on the 5' RACE reads, yielding one entry per CDR3 protein. The sample shows 130,000 or so distinct CDR3 sequences, about 7% of them seen only once. Source material: blood, either unsorted or a sorted T cell fraction (not recorded which). These receptors were collected from a male donor with ankylosing spondylitis or in good health (not recorded which).

At least ten counts were recorded for this clonotype. The rearrangement links TRBV5-6 to TRBJ2-3; no firm D call. The V and J ends lost 4 bases and 6 bases respectively, with 15 bases between them. The CDR3 covers 14 residues. CDR1 and CDR2 from the germline V gene are SGHDT and YYEEEE. This chain's CDR3 is CASSQAWRSDTQYF. DNA for the CDR3: TGTGCCAGCAGCCAAGCGTGGAGATCTGATACGCAGTATTTT. Using reference TRBV5-6 and TRBJ2-3 for the parts outside the CDR3, the full variable domain is DAGVTQSPTHLIKTRGQQVTLRCSPKSGHDTVSWYQQALGQGPQFIFQYYEEEERQRGNFPDRFSGHQFPNYSSELNVNALLLGDSALYLCASSQAWRSDTQYFGPGTRLTVL.

This clonotype came up many times. The CDR3 sequence: CSASRGPTEAFF. CDR3 DNA sequence: TGCAGTGCTAGCAGGGGACCCACTGAAGCTTTCTTT. This chain links TRBV20-1 with TRBJ1-1, with a weak D call TRBD1 (6 bases). V was shortened by 3 bases and J by 4 bases, with 9 bases between the two germline ends. The CDR3 totals 12 residues. Germline CDR1 is DFQATT and CDR2 is SNEGSKA (reference sequence).

This clonotype was picked up many times. The chain combines TRBV5-1 with TRBJ2-3, with 8 positions matching TRBD2. The V and J ends lost 0 bases and 2 bases, in that order; junction bases with no gene match: 5. Germline V lookup: CDR1 SGHRS, CDR2 YFSETQ. The CDR3 consists of 16 residues. CDR3 in amino acids: CASSLVAGGPTDTQYF. The CDR3 region has the DNA TGCGCCAGCAGCTTGGTCGCGGGGGGACCCACAGATACGCAGTATTTT.

Many counts were recorded for this clonotype. The V call is TRBV5-1, the J call TRBJ2-6; unclear D gene. Trimming removed 3 bases at V and 6 bases at J, with 16 bases between. The CDR3 contains 16 residues. Germline CDR1 SGHRS, CDR2 YFSETQ. CDR3 DNA sequence: TGCGCCAGCAGCTCGGAAGGGTTTCTGTCGGCCAACGTCCTGACTTTC. Amino acids: CASSSEGFLSANVLTF.

V usage is TRBV7-3 and J usage is TRBJ2-3; tentatively, D is TRBD1 (5 bases). CDR3 length equals 14 residues. V lost 4 bases and J 0 bases, leaving 8 bases between the germline ends. CDR1 and CDR2 (germline): SGHTA, FQGTGA. The CDR3 DNA reads as TGTGCCAGCAGCTCGACAGCTAGCACAGATACGCAGTATTTT. The encoded protein is CASSSTASTDTQYF.